These 2 T cell receptor beta chains were sequenced from one sample in a study of blood T cell repertoires in COVID-19. Sequenced by immunoSEQ multiplex PCR; TCRdb stores in-frame clones only, minus some. The sample has fewer than 400,000 clones; roughly 86% are singletons. The sequenced material came from PBMCs or T cells enriched from blood (not recorded which). These receptors originate from a woman aged 25 to 39 who had recovered from COVID-19.

This chain links TRBV12-3 or TRBV12-4 with TRBJ1-1; D is uncertain. The germline V and J ends were trimmed by 6 bases and 6 bases, with 8 bases remaining between them. The CDR3 is 11 residues long. The CDR3 DNA is TGTGCCAGCAGGCCCCAGTCTGAAGCTTTCTTT. Translating it yields CASRPQSEAFF.

The gene calls are TRBV7-2 and TRBJ2-7, with 7 bases fitting TRBD2. V was pared by 1 base and J by 5 bases, with 11 bases of the junction left unmatched. This CDR3 comprises 16 residues. CDR1 is SGHTA and CDR2 is FQGNSA in the germline V gene. The DNA for the CDR3 is TGTGCCAGCAGCTTAGTAGGCGGGAGCGGGTCTAACGAGCAGTACTTC. Translated: CASSLVGGSGSNEQYF.